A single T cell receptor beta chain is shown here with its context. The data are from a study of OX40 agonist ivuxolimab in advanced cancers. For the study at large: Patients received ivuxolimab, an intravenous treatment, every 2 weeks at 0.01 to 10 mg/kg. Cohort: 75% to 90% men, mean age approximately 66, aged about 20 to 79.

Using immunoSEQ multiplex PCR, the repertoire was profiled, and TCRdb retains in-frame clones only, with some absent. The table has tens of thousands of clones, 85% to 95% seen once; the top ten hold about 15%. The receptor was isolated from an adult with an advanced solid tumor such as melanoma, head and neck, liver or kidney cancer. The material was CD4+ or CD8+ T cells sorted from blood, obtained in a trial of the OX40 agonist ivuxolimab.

Here the CDR3 reads CASTPTSGSIETQYF. The CDR3 DNA reads as TGCGCCAGCACCCCTACTAGCGGGAGTATTGAGACCCAGTACTTC. The chain links TRBV10-2 to TRBJ2-5; 11 bases line up with TRBD2. V dropped 7 bases and J dropped 5; count of bases not matched to a gene: 9. The CDR3 contains 15 residues. Germline V CDR1 and CDR2: WSHSY, SAAADI.